This T cell receptor beta chain was captured in a study of radiotherapy plus CTLA-4 blockade in lung cancer. The overall study: Objective responses occurred in around 18% of patients; 25% to 40% had disease control. Study observations and caveats: Reports state that early shifts in blood T cell clones, with interferon-beta, best predicted response. Radiotherapy with ipilimumab was followed by blood expansion of tumor-derived clones.

For this clone: What it binds is unknown.

Sequenced by immunoSEQ multiplex PCR; TCRdb stores in-frame clones only, minus some. The sample has about 59,000 clones, about 72% seen once; the top ten hold 2.9%. This CDR3 is built from 13 residues. Germline CDR1 and CDR2: MNHNY and SVGAGI (reference sequence). Between the trimmed V and J ends, which lost 4 bases and 5 bases, there was a span of 12 bases. Enrolled patients, whose metastatic non-small-cell lung cancer was chemo-refractory, received focal radiation plus CTLA-4 blockade with ipilimumab. Here the sequenced sample was peripheral blood, taken from a patient treated with radiotherapy plus ipilimumab. The chain is built from TRBV6-6 and TRBJ2-7; the D gene is possibly TRBD1 (5 bases). The receptor was isolated from a human donor with non-small cell lung cancer who had a complete response to radiotherapy plus ipilimumab. CDR3 nucleotides: TGTGCCAGCAGTTCCGGAAGGGGCCACGAGCAGTACTTC. It translates to CASSSGRGHEQYF.